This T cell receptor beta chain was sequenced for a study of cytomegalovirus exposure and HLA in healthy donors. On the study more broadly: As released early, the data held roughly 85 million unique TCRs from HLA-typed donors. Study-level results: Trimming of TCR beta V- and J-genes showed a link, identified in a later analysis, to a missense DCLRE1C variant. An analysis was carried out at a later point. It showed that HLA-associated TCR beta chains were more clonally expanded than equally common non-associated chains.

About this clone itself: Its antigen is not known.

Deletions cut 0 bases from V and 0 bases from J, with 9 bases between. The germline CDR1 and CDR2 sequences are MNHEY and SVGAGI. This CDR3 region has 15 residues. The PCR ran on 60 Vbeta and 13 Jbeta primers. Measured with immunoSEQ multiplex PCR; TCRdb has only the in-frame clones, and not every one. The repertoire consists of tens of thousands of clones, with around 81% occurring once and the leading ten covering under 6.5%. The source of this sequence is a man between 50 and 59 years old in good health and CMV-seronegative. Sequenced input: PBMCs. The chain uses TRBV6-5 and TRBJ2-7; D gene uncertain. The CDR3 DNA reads TGTGCCAGCAGTTACTCGACACCCAGCTCCTACGAGCAGTACTTC. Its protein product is CASSYSTPSSYEQYF.